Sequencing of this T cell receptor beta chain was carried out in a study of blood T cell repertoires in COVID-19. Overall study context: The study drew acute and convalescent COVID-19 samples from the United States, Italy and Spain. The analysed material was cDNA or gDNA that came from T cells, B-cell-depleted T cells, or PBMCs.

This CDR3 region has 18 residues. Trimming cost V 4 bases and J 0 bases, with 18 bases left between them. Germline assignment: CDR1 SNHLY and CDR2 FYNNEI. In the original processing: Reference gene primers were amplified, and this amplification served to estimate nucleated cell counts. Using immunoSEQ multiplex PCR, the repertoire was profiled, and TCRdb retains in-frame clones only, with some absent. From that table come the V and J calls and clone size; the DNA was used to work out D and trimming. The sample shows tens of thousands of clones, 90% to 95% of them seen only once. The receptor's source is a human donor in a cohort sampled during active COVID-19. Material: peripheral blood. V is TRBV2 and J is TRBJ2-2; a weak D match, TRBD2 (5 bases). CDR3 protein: CASSAKSQPGTNTGELFF. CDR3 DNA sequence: TGTGCCAGCAGTGCCAAGTCCCAACCGGGAACGAACACCGGGGAGCTGTTTTTT.